These T cell receptor beta chains were read from a single sample in a study of blood T cell repertoires in COVID-19. TCRdb keeps only in-frame clones here, not all; method: immunoSEQ multiplex PCR. This repertoire shows under 300,000 clones, 81% found once; its top ten account for under 3%. The sample consisted of peripheral blood. These receptors came from a woman in her sixties or seventies with active or convalescent COVID-19. Each CDR3 is given with its conserved first and last residue. D genes are given only for firm matches. Clone size is stated in some rows and not others, as once, few, many or a class when expanded.

size	V	J	D	CDR3	DNA
once	TRBV19	TRBJ1-5	.	CASRVLGRDRNQPQHF	TGTGCCAGTCGAGTGTTGGGGAGGGACCGGAATCAGCCCCAGCATTTT
.	TRBV7-3	TRBJ1-1	.	CASSPGGGIGTEAFF	TGTGCCAGCAGCCCCGGGGGGGGCATAGGTACTGAAGCTTTCTTT
many	TRBV5-4	TRBJ1-2	.	CASSLGDTARYGYTF	TGTGCCAGCAGCTTGGGGGACACGGCGCGCTATGGCTACACCTTC
few	TRBV12-3/TRBV12-4	TRBJ1-2	.	CASSLQRNYGYTF	TGTGCCAGCAGTTTACAGAGGAACTATGGCTACACCTTC
.	TRBV4-1	TRBJ1-1	TRBD1	CASSQDWGQGAEAFF	TGCGCCAGCAGCCAAGATTGGGGACAGGGCGCTGAAGCTTTCTTT
.	TRBV2	TRBJ1-1	TRBD1	CASRQGAYQTEAFF	TGTGCCAGCAGACAGGGGGCATATCAGACTGAAGCTTTCTTT
once	TRBV18	TRBJ2-7	TRBD2	CASSPSSGGAYEQYF	TGTGCCAGCTCACCATCGAGCGGGGGGGCCTACGAGCAGTACTTC
.	TRBV7-3	TRBJ2-5	TRBD2	CASSSSGGAWETQYF	TGTGCCAGCAGCTCTAGCGGGGGGGCCTGGGAGACCCAGTACTTC
.	TRBV20-1	TRBJ1-1	.	CSASEAGRTEAFF	TGCAGTGCTAGTGAGGCAGGGAGGACTGAAGCTTTCTTT
.	TRBV10-3	TRBJ1-1	TRBD1	CAIGDRNTEAFF	TGTGCCATCGGGGACAGGAACACTGAAGCTTTCTTT
.	TRBV4-1	TRBJ1-4	.	CASSQAPLEKLFF	TGCGCCAGCAGCCAAGCCCCTTTGGAAAAACTGTTTTTT
.	TRBV6-1	TRBJ1-2	.	CASSESGQGRGSGYTF	TGTGCCAGCAGTGAAAGCGGGCAGGGACGGGGCTCTGGCTACACCTTC
.	TRBV9	TRBJ2-2	TRBD2	CASSEGLAGFTGELFF	TGTGCCAGCAGCGAGGGACTAGCGGGGTTCACCGGGGAGCTGTTTTTT
once	TRBV30	TRBJ1-3	TRBD1	CAWSPGTAGNTIYF	TGTGCCTGGAGCCCCGGGACAGCTGGAAACACCATATATTTT
once	TRBV19	TRBJ1-5	.	CASSIDAREGQPQHF	TGTGCCAGTAGTATAGACGCAAGGGAGGGTCAGCCCCAGCATTTT
.	TRBV4-1	TRBJ1-1	TRBD1	CASSRQRTGRKPKIGAFF	TGCGCCAGCAGCCGGCAAAGGACAGGGCGAAAACCCAAAATAGGAGCTTTCTTT
.	TRBV6-2/TRBV6-3	TRBJ2-1	TRBD1	CASSRGTGSQTNEQFF	TGTGCCAGCAGTAGGGGGACAGGGTCTCAGACGAATGAGCAGTTCTTC
.	TRBV6-1	TRBJ1-4	TRBD1	CASSEAQGQGNEKLFF	TGTGCCAGCAGTGAAGCACAGGGACAGGGTAATGAAAAACTGTTTTTT
.	TRBV21-1	TRBJ2-5	.	CASSPTDRGLDTQYF	TGTGCCAGCAGCCCGACCGACAGGGGCTTAGACACCCAGTACTTC
.	TRBV18	TRBJ2-7	.	CASSPAGDEQYF	TGTGCCAGCTCACCTGCAGGGGACGAGCAGTACTTC
once	TRBV5-6	TRBJ1-6	TRBD1	CASSYGTGGKNNSPLHF	TGTGCCAGCAGCTACGGGACAGGGGGCAAAAATAATTCACCCCTCCACTTT
.	TRBV2	TRBJ1-2	.	CASSLGYTF	TGTGCCAGCAGCCTAGGCTACACCTTC
.	TRBV21-1	TRBJ2-1	.	CASSSFPGQDSSYNEQFF	TGTGCCAGCAGCAGTTTTCCGGGACAGGACAGCTCCTACAATGAGCAGTTCTTC
.	TRBV19	TRBJ1-2	.	CASSISPSNYGYTF	TGTGCCAGTAGTATATCGCCGAGTAACTATGGCTACACCTTC
once	TRBV5-4	TRBJ2-5	.	CASSLYSVETQYF	TGTGCCAGCAGCTTGTATAGCGTAGAGACCCAGTACTTC
.	TRBV14	TRBJ2-3	.	CASSQDTFGSPSWDTQYF	TGTGCCAGCAGCCAAGATACGTTTGGGAGCCCTAGTTGGGATACGCAGTATTTT
.	TRBV7-2	TRBJ1-1	.	CASSFVTPYNTEAFF	TGTGCCAGCAGCTTTGTCACGCCCTATAACACTGAAGCTTTCTTT